This record looks at one TCR beta chain sequence and its context. The sample belongs to a study of monozygotic twins with inflammatory bowel disease. The CDR3 runs 17 residues. Looked up from germline, CDR1 is DFQATT and CDR2 is SNEGSKA (reference sequence). Template switching appended UMIs that held a 6-nucleotide sample barcode. No DNA is given; TCRdb re-called the 5' RACE reads and lists each CDR3 protein once. This listing includes tens of thousands of distinct CDR3 sequences. The source is a human donor with ulcerative colitis or Crohn's disease, or a healthy co-twin of an affected twin (not recorded which). Source material: blood. This sequence joins TRBV20-1 and TRBJ2-1; there is no DNA to check the TCRdb D call of TRBD2. CDR3 protein: CSASFRGLAHPYNEQFF.